The entry below describes one TCR beta chain. Antigen unknown. Compared with germline, one end of the junction differs, possibly owing to a read error. CDR3 length: 13 residues. The data derive from a study of T-cell memory formation after mild COVID-19. Study results and limitations: Memory cells collected pre-infection included some clones that later responded, suggesting cross-reactive memory joined. For second-wave clones that peaked at day 37, SARS-CoV-2 specificity went unverified.

MiXCR was run by TCRdb on the 5' RACE reads, yielding one entry per CDR3 protein. Here the sample spans fewer than 350,000 distinct CDR3 sequences, roughly 8.2% being singletons. The clonotype originates from a young man who had mild COVID-19 (a few samples of this study predate the infection). Cell type and time point are not known. The V call is TRBV12-3 or TRBV12-4, the J call TRBJ1-2; 8 positions match TRBD1. The sequenced material came from PBMCs or a T cell subset sorted from them (not recorded which). The CDR3 DNA is TGTGCCAGCAGTCGAGGACAGGGAGGAGGCTACCCCTTC. Protein: CASSRGQGGGYPF.